This T cell receptor beta chain was retrieved from a study of response to subunit inactivated influenza vaccine (dated by TCRdb to between 2018 and 2020). The study in broad terms: Deep quantitative profiling of the T cell receptor repertoire was used in the study to follow responses to a trivalent subunit inactivated influenza vaccine. The investigation overall reported the following: The authors suggested that each seasonal influenza vaccination may recruit only a limited number of new T cells.

The method behind the library was RT-PCR. Instrument used: Illumina HiSeq 2500. The public reads were reprocessed in TCRdb via fastp at Q25 and MiXCR, keeping in-frame beta chains. When rows share a CDR3 protein, they turn into one entry using the most common DNA and genes. This sample lists some 500,000 distinct CDR3 sequences; 16% were detected once. The ten largest clonotypes hold about 3% of the sample. This clonotype was observed a handful of times. Its antigen is still unknown. Base qualities are missing; no much larger clone stands one base away. Per the germline V gene, MGHRA is the CDR1 and YSYEKL is the CDR2. V is shortened by 4 bases, J by 4 bases, and the region joining them spans 10 bases. The CDR3 holds 13 amino acids from the cysteine to the phenylalanine. Only the CDR3 DNA stays, 39 bases, in frame from base 1.

This TCR was sampled from a man between 50 and 69 years old who received an inactivated influenza vaccine. Donor details come from another sample of the same person, matched by shared clones. Sequenced here: CD4+ T cells sorted from PBMCs, sampled roughly 24 months after vaccination. The sequence is built from TRBV4-1 and TRBJ1-2; the D gene identity is not certain. The DNA is TGCGCCAGCAGCCTGGGAGTGGGCTATGGCTACACCTTC. Its protein is CASSLGVGYGYTF.